The source of this T cell receptor beta chain is a study of blood T cell repertoires in COVID-19. Assay used: immunoSEQ multiplex PCR; TCRdb lists only in-frame clones, some missing. The sample lists 380,000 or so clones, 81% occurring once. The junction had 6 bases not matched to a gene; V was cut back by 3 bases and J by 6 bases. This CDR3 has 16 amino acids. From germline, CDR1 is KGHDR and CDR2 SFDVKD. The chain employs TRBV24-1 and TRBJ2-1, with TRBD1 matching 11 bases. The source is a human donor with acute or convalescent COVID-19. The donor label of this sample is uncertain. What was sequenced was peripheral blood. The CDR3 loop reads CATSDPRDRGANEQFF. Here the CDR3 DNA reads TGTGCCACCAGTGATCCCCGGGACAGGGGGGCCAATGAGCAGTTCTTC.